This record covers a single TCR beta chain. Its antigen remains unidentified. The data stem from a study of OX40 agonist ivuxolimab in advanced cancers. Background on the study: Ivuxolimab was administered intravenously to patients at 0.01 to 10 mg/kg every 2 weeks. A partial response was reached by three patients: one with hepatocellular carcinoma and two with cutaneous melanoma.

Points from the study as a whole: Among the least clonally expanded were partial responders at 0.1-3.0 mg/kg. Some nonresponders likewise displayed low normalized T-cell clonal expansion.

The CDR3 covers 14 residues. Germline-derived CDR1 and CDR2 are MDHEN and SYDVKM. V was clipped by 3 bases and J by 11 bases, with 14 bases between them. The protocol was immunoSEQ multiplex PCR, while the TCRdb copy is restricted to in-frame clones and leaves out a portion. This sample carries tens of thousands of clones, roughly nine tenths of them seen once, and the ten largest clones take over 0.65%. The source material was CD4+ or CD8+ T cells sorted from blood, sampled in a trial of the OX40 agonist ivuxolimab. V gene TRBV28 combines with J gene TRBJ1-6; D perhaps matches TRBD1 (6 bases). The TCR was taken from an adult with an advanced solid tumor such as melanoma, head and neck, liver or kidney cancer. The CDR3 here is CASSFRGQGTPLHF. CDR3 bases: TGTGCCAGCAGTTTCCGGGGCCAGGGGACACCCCTCCACTTT.